The present TCR beta chain was sequenced within a study of CD8 T cells in Susac syndrome. After extraction with the RNeasy kit, 0.5 to 1 ug of the RNA was reverse transcribed using random hexamers. Multiplex PCR with immunoSEQ amplified the TCR beta CDR3 across 54 Vbeta and 13 Jbeta. TCRdb reanalysed the immunoSEQ multiplex PCR reads using MiXCR and keeps one entry per CDR3 protein. The table lists roughly 120,000 distinct CDR3 sequences, over 85% of them singletons. The sequenced target, TCR beta, came from blood CD8+ and CD4+ T cells. The multiple sclerosis control group was made up of treatment-naive patients with stable or active relapsing-remitting disease. Negative isolation was applied to CD8+ and CD4+ T cells, and FACS enrichment was applied to TEMRA cells. Trimming took off 4 bases at V and 5 bases at J, with 7 bases between the two ends. This CDR3 region has 11 residues. Germline V gives CDR1 SGHDT, CDR2 YYEEEE.

The rearrangement joins TRBV5-6 to TRBJ2-7; D unresolved. The sequencing input was CD8+ T cells from PBMCs. The TCR originated in a human donor with multiple sclerosis. The CDR3 sequence: CASSKNHEQYF. As DNA, the CDR3 is TGTGCCAGCAGCAAAAATCACGAGCAGTACTTC.